The TCR beta chain under discussion was sequenced for a study of cytomegalovirus exposure and HLA in healthy donors. Notes on the study in general: In vitro experiments confirmed that three CMV-associated chains were specific for CMV antigens. A highly shared variant cluster was judged a likely technical artifact. Later analysis associated a missense DCLRE1C variant with TCR beta V- and J-gene trimming.

The trim removed 0 bases at V and 8 bases at J, leaving 16 bases unmatched. CDR3 size: 19 residues. CDR1 SGHDT and CDR2 YYEEEE come from the germline V gene. The PCR contained 60 Vbeta and 13 Jbeta primers. Original data processing: Among the unique TCR beta chains that a later analysis counted, 80 million to 100 million in all, 9.5 million to 12 million were shared. Profiled with immunoSEQ multiplex PCR; TCRdb holds only in-frame clones, not every one. Clone size and V and J calls were adopted from that table, with D and trimming inferred from the DNA. Of around 94,000 clones in the sample, over 65% were seen once. A remark on this clone: Antigen unknown.

This clonotype originated in a man aged 30-40 years in good health and CMV-seronegative. Sequences were obtained from PBMCs. This chain uses TRBV5-6 with TRBJ2-1, with TRBD1 identical over 11 bases. The CDR3 nucleotides are TGTGCCAGCAGCTTGGAATTTAGGGACAGGGGGTGGTTCGGGGATGAGCAGTTCTTC. This encodes CASSLEFRDRGWFGDEQFF.